What follows are 30 T cell receptor beta chains derived from one specimen sequenced in a study of OX40 agonist ivuxolimab in advanced cancers. Receptor libraries were prepared by the immunoSEQ multiplex PCR assay. The table was pulled from immuneACCESS by TCRdb, which kept in-frame rearrangements only. Such tables lose some clones; where checked, under half of the loss comes from unresolved V genes, and the rest has no known cause. In all, the sample holds about 12,000 clones, and approximately 80% of those were seen once. Over 25% of the sample is in the top ten clones. The sample consisted of CD4+ or CD8+ T cells sorted from blood, taken in a trial of the OX40 agonist ivuxolimab. These receptors were taken from an adult with an advanced solid tumor such as melanoma, head and neck, liver or kidney cancer.

The chain links TRBV14 to TRBJ2-5; D is undetermined. V was shortened by 5 bases and J by 2 bases, with 6 bases between the two germline ends. The CDR3 runs 12 residues. The V gene's germline CDR1 is SGHDN and CDR2 FVKESK. CDR3 sequence (DNA): TGTGCCAGCAGCTTAAATCAAGAGACCCAGTACTTC. Translation: CASSLNQETQYF.

The chain carries TRBV29-1 and TRBJ1-1; no firm D call. From germline, CDR1 is SQVTM and CDR2 ANQGSEA. Trimming pared 0 bases from V and 1 base from J, leaving 15 bases between. The CDR3 length is 16 residues. The CDR3 loop is CSVEDRDEGANTEAFF. The CDR3 DNA reads as TGCAGCGTTGAAGATCGGGATGAGGGAGCGAACACTGAAGCTTTCTTT.

The chain links TRBV6-1 to TRBJ2-3, with 11 bases that match TRBD2. Germline CDR1 MNHNS, CDR2 SASEGT. V shed 10 bases, J shed 1 base, and the junction held 7 bases outside the gene matches. The CDR3 totals 15 residues. The CDR3 nucleotides read TGTGCCACCAGGATAGCGGGGGGGCGCACAGATACGCAGTATTTT. This translates into CATRIAGGRTDTQYF.

This clone was detected only a few times. The chain links TRBV12-5 to TRBJ1-2; possibly TRBD1 for D (5 bases). This CDR3 spans 14 amino acids. V lost 1 base and J 2 bases, leaving 8 bases between the germline ends. Germline assignment: CDR1 LGHNT and CDR2 FRNRAP. In DNA form, the CDR3 reads TGTGCTAGTGGTTTGGGTTGGGGCAACTATGGCTACACCTTC. It specifies CASGLGWGNYGYTF. Using reference TRBV12-5 and TRBJ1-2 for the parts outside the CDR3, the full variable domain is DARVTQTPRHKVTEMGQEVTMRCQPILGHNTVFWYRQTMMQGLELLAYFRNRAPLDDSGMPKDRFSAEMPDATLATLKIQPSEPRDSAVYFCASGLGWGNYGYTFGSGTRLTVV.

The rearrangement links TRBV6-1 to TRBJ2-2, with D unclear. V shed 7 bases and J shed 4 bases, with 13 bases lying between them. The CDR3 runs to 14 residues. Germline CDR1 and CDR2: MNHNS and SASEGT. CDR3 sequence: CASTLQMGTGELFF. The CDR3 nucleotides are TGTGCCAGCACCCTACAGATGGGCACCGGGGAGCTGTTTTTT.

A single count supports this clone. The chain combines TRBV28 with TRBJ2-7, with TRBD2 matching over 7 bases. Looked up from germline, CDR1 is MDHEN and CDR2 is SYDVKM. The length of the CDR3 is 16 residues. V lost 6 bases to trimming and J lost 2 bases; unmatched junction nucleotides: 13. CDR3 residues: CASSFDGEGAPYEQYF. For the CDR3, the DNA is TGTGCCAGCAGCTTCGACGGGGAGGGAGCACCCTACGAGCAGTACTTC. Full variable domain (missing parts from reference TRBV28 and TRBJ2-7): DVKVTQSSRYLVKRTGEKVFLECVQDMDHENMFWYRQDPGLGLRLIYFSYDVKMKEKGDIPEGYSVSREKKERFSLILESASTNQTSMYLCASSFDGEGAPYEQYFGPGTRLTVT.

V gene TRBV5-4 combines with J gene TRBJ1-6; D is possibly TRBD1 (5 bases). Germline loops: CDR1 SGHNT, CDR2 YYREEE (reference sequence). The CDR3 totals 14 residues. Trimming pared 4 bases from V and 15 bases from J, leaving 20 bases between. Here the CDR3 DNA reads TGTGCCAGCAGCCCCGGCATGGGACCCCATCTCCTCCACTTT. Amino acids: CASSPGMGPHLLHF.

V usage is TRBV28 and J usage is TRBJ1-1; D gene uncertain. The CDR3 is 13 residues long. Germline V lookup: CDR1 MDHEN, CDR2 SYDVKM. V lost 3 bases to trimming and J lost 8 bases, with 13 bases between them. DNA for the CDR3: TGTGCCAGCAGTTTCGTAGGTAGGGCAGAAGCTTTCTTT. This gives the protein CASSFVGRAEAFF. The full variable domain, its missing parts supplied by reference TRBV28 and TRBJ1-1, is DVKVTQSSRYLVKRTGEKVFLECVQDMDHENMFWYRQDPGLGLRLIYFSYDVKMKEKGDIPEGYSVSREKKERFSLILESASTNQTSMYLCASSFVGRAEAFFGQGTRLTVV.

The V and J genes are TRBV7-9 and TRBJ2-5; 8 bases fit TRBD1. Losses at the gene ends were 2 bases for V and 2 bases for J; bases not matched to a gene: 4. CDR1 is SEHNR and CDR2 is FQNEAQ in the germline V gene (reference sequence). CDR3 length: 15 amino acids. CDR3 coding DNA: TGTGCCAGCAGCTTAAAAAACAGGGGGCAAGAGACCCAGTACTTC. Amino acid sequence: CASSLKNRGQETQYF.

The CDR3 spells CASSWTGGSEQYF. CDR3 nucleotide sequence: TGTGCCAGCAGCTGGACAGGGGGCTCCGAGCAGTACTTC. The chain has TRBV27 and TRBJ2-7; 11 bases are shared with TRBD1. The J segment lost 6 bases and the V segment lost 6 bases, leaving 4 bases of the junction unmatched. The germline V gene has CDR1 MNHEY and CDR2 SMNVEV (reference sequence). The CDR3 totals 13 residues.

The genes are TRBV30 and TRBJ2-7; no clear D. This CDR3 has 11 amino acids. The V end was cut by 8 bases, the J end by 1 base, with 9 bases between. The germline gives CDR1 GTSNPN, CDR2 SVGIG (reference sequence). The CDR3 sequence: CAGRRSYEQYF. For the CDR3, the DNA is TGTGCCGGCCGGCGGTCCTACGAGCAGTACTTC.

The V gene is TRBV19, the J gene TRBJ2-1; D might be TRBD2 (5 bases). V lost 0 bases to trimming and J lost 3 bases, with 12 bases between them. Germline V gives CDR1 LNHDA, CDR2 SQIVND (reference sequence). The CDR3 covers 16 residues. The CDR3 loop is CASSIDRGVDYNEQFF. Here the CDR3 DNA reads TGTGCCAGTAGTATAGATCGGGGTGTCGACTACAATGAGCAGTTCTTC.

The rearrangement joins TRBV14 to TRBJ1-1; D unclear. The CDR3 spans 13 residues. Trimming removed 3 bases at V and 5 bases at J, with 10 bases between. Germline V CDR1 and CDR2: SGHDN, FVKESK. CDR3 protein: CASSQGIRTEAFF. CDR3 DNA sequence: TGTGCCAGCAGCCAGGGCATACGAACTGAAGCTTTCTTT. The full variable domain, its missing parts supplied by reference TRBV14 and TRBJ1-1, is EAGVTQFPSHSVIEKGQTVTLRCDPISGHDNLYWYRRVMGKEIKFLLHFVKESKQDESGMPNNRFLAERTGGTYSTLKVQPAELEDSGVYFCASSQGIRTEAFFGQGTRLTVV.

The rearrangement links TRBV5-1 to TRBJ2-5; D might be TRBD2 (5 bases). Germline CDR1 SGHRS, CDR2 YFSETQ. The length of the CDR3 is 15 residues. Trimming pared 2 bases from V and 4 bases from J, leaving 15 bases between. The CDR3 region is CASSLNLRVSETQYF. The DNA of the CDR3 is TGCGCCAGCAGCTTAAATTTGAGGGTGTCAGAGACCCAGTACTTC.

The rearrangement joins TRBV12-5 to TRBJ1-5; D might be TRBD1 (6 bases). In germline, CDR1 is LGHNT, CDR2 FRNRAP. CDR3 length: 12 residues. V dropped 5 bases and J dropped 7 bases, with 9 bases sitting between them. CDR3 amino acids: CASGQGRQPQHF. The CDR3 DNA follows: TGTGCTAGTGGTCAGGGGCGCCAGCCCCAGCATTTT. The full variable domain, with the rest looked up from reference TRBV12-5 and TRBJ1-5, is DARVTQTPRHKVTEMGQEVTMRCQPILGHNTVFWYRQTMMQGLELLAYFRNRAPLDDSGMPKDRFSAEMPDATLATLKIQPSEPRDSAVYFCASGQGRQPQHFGDGTRLSIL.

This clone came up once. The chain employs TRBV7-9 and TRBJ2-3; D tentatively reads TRBD1 or TRBD2 (5 bases each). The germline V gene encodes CDR1 SEHNR and CDR2 FQNEAQ (reference sequence). V lost 5 bases and J lost 3, with 18 bases in between. The length of the CDR3 is 16 residues. The CDR3 sequence: CASSPGPSLSTDTQYF. CDR3 in DNA: TGTGCCAGCAGCCCGGGACCCTCATTAAGTACAGATACGCAGTATTTT.

The rearrangement links TRBV27 to TRBJ2-1, with 8 bases aligning to TRBD2. The V and J ends lost 6 bases and 3 bases, in that order; junction bases with no gene match: 7. Germline CDR1 is MNHEY and CDR2 is SMNVEV (reference sequence). This CDR3 contains 15 residues. CDR3 DNA: TGTGCCAGCAGCTTTAGCGGGACCTTCTACAATGAGCAGTTCTTC. Its protein is CASSFSGTFYNEQFF.

The chain carries TRBV27 and TRBJ2-7; 9 nucleotides agree with TRBD1. J gave up 4 bases and V 6 bases, and 10 bases lay outside the gene matches. The germline V gene has CDR1 MNHEY and CDR2 SMNVEV (reference sequence). The CDR3 has 15 residues. This chain's CDR3 is CASSRVPGQGYEQYF. As DNA, the CDR3 is TGTGCCAGCAGCCGAGTACCGGGACAGGGTTACGAGCAGTACTTC.

This clone was counted a few times. The gene calls are TRBV28 and TRBJ2-1, with 7 bases lining up with TRBD2. Looked up from germline, CDR1 is MDHEN and CDR2 is SYDVKM. J was trimmed by 5 bases and V by 3 bases; bases with no gene match: 16. CDR3 length: 18 amino acids. CDR3 amino acids: CASSLSAGGKRFHNEQFF. In DNA, the CDR3 is TGTGCCAGCAGTTTGTCCGCCGGGGGGAAAAGGTTCCACAATGAGCAGTTCTTC.

The V and J genes are TRBV2 and TRBJ1-1; a possible D gene is TRBD1 (6 bases). V was trimmed by 2 bases and J by 4 bases, leaving 17 bases between them. The germline gives CDR1 SNHLY, CDR2 FYNNEI. The CDR3 length is 16 residues. CDR3 sequence (DNA): TGTGCCAGCAGTGAATCTGGGGCAGGGGAGGGCACTGAAGCTTTCTTT. Amino acids: CASSESGAGEGTEAFF.

The chain uses TRBV27 and TRBJ2-2; a possible D gene is TRBD2 (5 bases). CDR1 is MNHEY and CDR2 is SMNVEV in the germline V gene (reference sequence). The V and J ends lost 5 bases and 9 bases respectively, with 19 bases between them. The length of the CDR3 is 15 residues. CDR3 in DNA: TGTGCCAGCAGTCCCGGACTCCTGGCGGACCGGGAGCTGTTTTTT. This sequence encodes CASSPGLLADRELFF.

The chain joins TRBV4-1 to TRBJ1-2, with D hard to call. There are 14 residues in the CDR3. Germline-derived CDR1 and CDR2 are MGHRA and YSYEKL. V lost 1 base and J lost 2, with 8 bases in between. The CDR3 reads CASSQVGKNYGYTF. CDR3 coding DNA: TGCGCCAGCAGCCAAGTGGGGAAAAACTATGGCTACACCTTC.

The chain employs TRBV18 and TRBJ2-1, with TRBD1 matching over 10 bases. J lost 10 bases, V lost 0 bases, and 6 bases had no gene match. The CDR3 is 15 amino acids. Germline V gene sequence: CDR1 KGHSH, CDR2 LQKENI. As DNA, the CDR3 is TGTGCCAGCTCACCACCGGGACAGGGGCATGAGGAGCAGTTCTTC. This translates into CASSPPGQGHEEQFF.

V gene TRBV10-2 combines with J gene TRBJ2-7; D is perhaps TRBD2 (5 bases). Germline values: CDR1 WSHSY, CDR2 SAAADI. The CDR3 runs 15 residues. V was clipped by 2 bases and J by 0 bases, with 11 bases between them. The CDR3 loop reads CASSEDGGGSYEQYF. As DNA, the CDR3 is TGCGCCAGCAGTGAGGACGGCGGAGGCTCCTACGAGCAGTACTTC.

This chain connects TRBV7-2 to TRBJ2-1; the D gene is possibly TRBD2 (6 bases). Deletions cut 5 bases from V and 5 bases from J, with 25 bases between. Germline V gives CDR1 SGHTA, CDR2 FQGNSA. The CDR3 length is 18 residues. For the CDR3, the DNA is TGTGCCAGCAGCCCATCTTTCTCTAGCGCCCCGAGCAACAATGAGCAGTTCTTC. Protein product: CASSPSFSSAPSNNEQFF.

The chain couples TRBV11-2 to TRBJ2-7; TRBD2 aligns across 11 bases. The ends lost 7 bases at V and 3 bases at J; junction bases unmatched: 17. The CDR3 sequence is 18 residues long. Germline lookup yields CDR1 SGHAT and CDR2 FQNNGV. DNA for the CDR3: TGTGCCAGCACTCTGCAAGGGCTAGCGGGAGGTTTGAGCTACGAGCAGTACTTC. This codes for CASTLQGLAGGLSYEQYF.

V is TRBV15 and J is TRBJ1-1; D gene ambiguous. In germline, CDR1 is LNHNV, CDR2 YYDKDF (reference sequence). The ends were cut back, 5 bases at V and 0 bases at J, with 10 bases in the middle. The CDR3 has 14 residues. The CDR3 DNA follows: TGTGCCACCAGCGTGTCAACATTGAACACTGAAGCTTTCTTT. It specifies CATSVSTLNTEAFF.

This clone has more than one count but fewer than ten. The J gene is TRBJ2-7, the V gene TRBV7-3, with D tentatively TRBD1 or TRBD2 (5 bases each). Germline CDR1 is SGHTA and CDR2 is FQGTGA. V shed 3 bases and J shed 2 bases, with 14 bases lying between them. The CDR3 has 15 amino acids. CDR3 residues: CASSFTGTETYEQYF. The CDR3 DNA reads TGTGCCAGCAGCTTTACGGGGACCGAGACCTACGAGCAGTACTTC.

The J gene is TRBJ2-5, the V gene TRBV5-5; 7 positions agree with TRBD1. The length of the CDR3 is 15 residues. Trimming at V came to 4 bases and at J to 1 base, leaving 7 bases not matched to a gene. Per germline, CDR1 SGHKS and CDR2 YYEKEE (reference sequence). For the CDR3, the DNA is TGTGCCAGCAGCCTGACAGGGCGCCCCCAAGAGACCCAGTACTTC. It is translated as CASSLTGRPQETQYF.

The rearrangement joins TRBV15 to TRBJ2-3, with 7 bases fitting TRBD1. The CDR3 is 16 residues long. The V gene end was trimmed by 0 bases and the J gene end by 2 bases; junction bases not matched to a gene: 5. Germline V gives CDR1 LNHNV, CDR2 YYDKDF (reference sequence). CDR3 loop: CATSRDSGQVTDTQYF. The CDR3 DNA reads as TGTGCCACCAGCAGAGATTCTGGACAGGTCACAGATACGCAGTATTTT.